Detailed here is one T cell receptor (beta chain). Profiled with immunoSEQ multiplex PCR; TCRdb holds only in-frame clones, not every one. Of 120,000 to 150,000 clones listed, about nine tenths are singletons. The data were obtained in a study of T cell responses to AZD1222 COVID-19 vaccine. The sequence was collected from an adult in good health. The source was peripheral blood, collected on day 0 of MenACWY control vaccination.

This CDR3 reads CATSQNLNTEAFF. CDR3 coding DNA: TGTGCCACCAGTCAGAACCTTAACACTGAAGCTTTCTTT. This rearrangement joins TRBV15 to TRBJ1-1, with D uncertain. The V end lost 6 bases, the J end lost 2 bases, and 10 bases lay between the germline ends. The germline gives CDR1 LNHNV, CDR2 YYDKDF (reference sequence). The CDR3 is 13 residues long.